The next 14 T cell receptor beta chains were all read from a single sample in a study of Ad26.COV2.S vaccination and SARS-CoV-2 variants. Here immunoSEQ multiplex PCR was the method, and the copy in TCRdb shows in-frame clones only, minus some. Here the sample spans about 350,000 clones, about 87% being singletons. Specified treatment: roughly 19 received Ad26.COV2.S at low or high dose, single or two shots; five or six received placebo; per-sample allocation not given. Samples came from day 63 after the first vaccine or placebo injection. Sequenced here: peripheral blood, sampled in a trial of Ad26.COV2.S vaccine versus placebo. The receptors come from a person aged 18-65 years who received the Ad26.COV2.S COVID-19 vaccine or a placebo.

This rearrangement joins TRBV5-1 to TRBJ1-4; D is undetermined. The V and J ends lost 4 bases and 8 bases respectively, with 21 bases between them. The CDR3 spans 16 residues. Germline values: CDR1 SGHRS, CDR2 YFSETQ. DNA for the CDR3: TGCGCCAGCAGCGCCTCCTATACAGACATCCGAGAAAAACTGTTTTTT. Translation gives CASSASYTDIREKLFF.

In DNA form, the CDR3 reads TGTGCCAGCAGCCCTTTGGGCCGAGGACTTATTTCCACCGGGGAGCTGTTTTTT. Protein sequence: CASSPLGRGLISTGELFF. The chain joins TRBV14 to TRBJ2-2; D is possibly TRBD2 (5 bases). Germline V gives CDR1 SGHDN, CDR2 FVKESK. This CDR3 region has 18 residues. Trimming cost V 4 bases and J 4 bases, with 22 bases left between them.

The sample holds one count of this clone. The gene calls are TRBV25-1 and TRBJ1-2, with D maybe TRBD1 (5 bases). V was clipped by 6 bases and J by 8 bases, with 16 bases between them. This CDR3 is built from 13 residues. CDR1 is MGHDK and CDR2 is SYGVNS in the germline V gene. For the CDR3, the DNA is TGTGCCAGCAGCGATGCTTGGGGGTTCGGCTACACCTTC. It translates to CASSDAWGFGYTF.

This chain links TRBV19 with TRBJ1-5, with D tentatively TRBD1 (5 bases). This CDR3 region has 15 residues. The V and J ends lost 9 bases and 1 base respectively, with 16 bases between them. CDR1 and CDR2 from the germline V gene are LNHDA and SQIVND (reference sequence). CDR3 region: CASDGGLLSNQPQHF. DNA for the CDR3: TGTGCCAGCGATGGGGGATTATTAAGCAATCAGCCCCAGCATTTT.

This rearrangement joins TRBV5-4 to TRBJ1-1, with D possibly being TRBD1 (5 bases). Germline V gene data show CDR1 as SGHNT and CDR2 as YYREEE (reference sequence). Trimming pared 0 bases from V and 0 bases from J, leaving 15 bases between. This CDR3 comprises 17 residues. CDR3 coding DNA: TGTGCCAGCAGCTTGGCCTCTGGGGCAGGGTTGAACACTGAAGCTTTCTTT. It encodes CASSLASGAGLNTEAFF.

J is TRBJ2-2 and V is TRBV24-1; TRBD1 matches at 7 bases. CDR1 is KGHDR and CDR2 is SFDVKD in the germline V gene. The CDR3 length is 15 residues. Germline trimming cut 3 bases from V and 5 bases from J; bases unmatched to any gene: 5. The CDR3: CATSDTGAMTGELFF. In nucleotides, the CDR3 is TGTGCCACCAGTGATACAGGGGCGATGACCGGGGAGCTGTTTTTT.

This sequence joins TRBV18 and TRBJ2-2; TRBD2 is a possible D gene (5 bases). The CDR3 totals 15 residues. Germline lookup yields CDR1 KGHSH and CDR2 LQKENI. Trimming stripped 5 bases from V and 0 bases from J, with 10 bases between. As DNA, the CDR3 is TGTGCCAGCTCAGCCGGGAACGCGAACACCGGGGAGCTGTTTTTT. Translated, it gives CASSAGNANTGELFF.

This chain connects TRBV4-1 to TRBJ1-4; 7 nucleotides line up with TRBD1. Germline V gene lookup returns CDR1 MGHRA and CDR2 YSYEKL. The junction had 9 bases not matched to a gene; V was cut back by 3 bases and J by 8 bases. CDR3 length: 15 amino acids. CDR3 DNA sequence: TGCGCCAGCAGCCAGGTTGGCGGGACAGCCGAAAAACTGTTTTTT. Translated, it gives CASSQVGGTAEKLFF.

This rearrangement joins TRBV19 to TRBJ1-2; D is undetermined. V shed 2 bases and J shed 7 bases, with 14 bases lying between them. The CDR3 is 14 residues long. Germline V gene sequence: CDR1 LNHDA, CDR2 SQIVND (reference sequence). The chain's CDR3 is CASSILARTGGYTF. For the CDR3, the DNA is TGTGCCAGTAGTATATTGGCCAGGACTGGTGGCTACACCTTC.

The chain has TRBV7-2 and TRBJ1-5, with TRBD1 matching 8 bases. J was trimmed by 3 bases and V by 5 bases; bases with no gene match: 6. The CDR3 is 15 residues long. Germline lookup yields CDR1 SGHTA and CDR2 FQGNSA. CDR3 nucleotides: TGTGCCAGCAGCCGCAGGACAGGGCTCAATCAGCCCCAGCATTTT. Translated, it gives CASSRRTGLNQPQHF.

This sequence joins TRBV5-1 and TRBJ2-7, with D perhaps matching TRBD2 (6 bases). Germline-derived CDR1 and CDR2 are SGHRS and YFSETQ. This CDR3 has 15 amino acids. V lost 0 bases and J 5 bases, leaving 15 bases between the germline ends. The CDR3: CASSLASESLHEQYF. DNA of the CDR3: TGCGCCAGCAGCTTGGCTAGCGAAAGTCTCCACGAGCAGTACTTC.

This chain joins TRBV27 and TRBJ2-3, with TRBD2 identical over 8 bases. Germline assignment: CDR1 MNHEY and CDR2 SMNVEV (reference sequence). This CDR3 contains 16 residues. V lost 3 bases and J lost 1; bases outside the gene matches: 6. CDR3 region: CASSLKREWGTDTQYF. CDR3 bases: TGTGCCAGCAGTTTGAAGCGGGAGTGGGGCACAGATACGCAGTATTTT.

The chain carries TRBV30 and TRBJ1-6, with 8 nucleotides matching TRBD1. CDR3 size: 13 residues. The junction had 1 base not matched to a gene; V was cut back by 4 bases and J by 5 bases. Germline-derived CDR1 and CDR2 are GTSNPN and SVGIG (reference sequence). CDR3 DNA: TGTGCCTGGACGGACAGGGATAATTCACCCCTCCACTTT. Protein: CAWTDRDNSPLHF.

J is TRBJ1-1 and V is TRBV4-3; D remains unclear. The CDR3 is 15 residues long. V was shortened by 1 base and J by 1 base, with 10 bases between the two germline ends. Germline-derived CDR1 and CDR2 are LGHNA and YSLEER. The CDR3 sequence is CASSQGALRNTEAFF. In DNA form, the CDR3 reads TGCGCCAGCAGCCAAGGAGCTCTAAGGAACACTGAAGCTTTCTTT.